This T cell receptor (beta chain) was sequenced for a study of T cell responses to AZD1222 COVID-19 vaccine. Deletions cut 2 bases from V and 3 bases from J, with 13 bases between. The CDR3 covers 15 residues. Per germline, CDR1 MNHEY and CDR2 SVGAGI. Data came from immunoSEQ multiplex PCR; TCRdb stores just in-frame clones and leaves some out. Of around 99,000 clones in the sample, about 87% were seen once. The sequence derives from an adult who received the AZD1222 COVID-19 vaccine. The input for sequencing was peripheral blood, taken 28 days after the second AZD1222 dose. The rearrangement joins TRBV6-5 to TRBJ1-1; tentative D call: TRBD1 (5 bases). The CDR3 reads CASSYRASGYTEAFF. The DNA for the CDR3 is TGTGCCAGCAGTTACCGAGCTTCAGGGTACACTGAAGCTTTCTTT.